This TCR beta chain was observed in a study of T cell responses to AZD1222 COVID-19 vaccine. Study-level points and caveats: Nearly half of spike-specific TCRs reportedly target unmutated variant regions. Donors skewed white British and female; clonal diversity was possibly underestimated.

Some clones are missing from TCRdb's copy, which holds only in-frame ones; the method was immunoSEQ multiplex PCR. Among about 110,000 clones listed, about nine tenths were seen once. In regard to this clone: Its antigen is unidentified.

With 3 bases clipped from V and 4 bases from J, the junction kept 8 bases outside the gene matches. Germline V gene sequence: CDR1 KGHSH, CDR2 LQKENI. The CDR3 totals 16 residues. The chain carries TRBV18 and TRBJ2-5; TRBD2 matches 10 bases. This TCR derives from an adult who received the AZD1222 COVID-19 vaccine. Sequences were derived from peripheral blood, sampled 28 days after the second AZD1222 dose. The CDR3 loop is CASSPPSGGALETQYF. The CDR3 DNA reads TGTGCCAGCTCACCTCCGAGCGGGGGGGCCTTAGAGACCCAGTACTTC.